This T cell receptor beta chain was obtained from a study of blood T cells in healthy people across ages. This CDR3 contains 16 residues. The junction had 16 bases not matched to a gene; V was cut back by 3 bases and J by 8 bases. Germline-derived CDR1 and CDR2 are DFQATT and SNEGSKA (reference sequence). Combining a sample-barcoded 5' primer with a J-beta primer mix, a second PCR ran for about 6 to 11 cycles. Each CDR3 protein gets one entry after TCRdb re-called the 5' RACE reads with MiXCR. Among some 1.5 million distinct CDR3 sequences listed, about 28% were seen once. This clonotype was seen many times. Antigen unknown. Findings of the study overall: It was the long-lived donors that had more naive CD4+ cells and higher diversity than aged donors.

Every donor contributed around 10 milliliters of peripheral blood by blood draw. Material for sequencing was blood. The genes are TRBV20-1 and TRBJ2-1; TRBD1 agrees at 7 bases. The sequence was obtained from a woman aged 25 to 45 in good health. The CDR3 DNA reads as TGCAGTGCTAGTCGGCCCGTGGGGCCCACAGGGGATGAGCAGTTCTTC. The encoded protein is CSASRPVGPTGDEQFF.